This T cell receptor (beta chain) was observed in a study of cytomegalovirus exposure and HLA in healthy donors. Broader study findings: Per a prior analysis, the majority of TCR beta V segments were productive roughly 90% or roughly 30% of the time.

Concerning this clone itself: Its antigen remains unidentified.

The V gene lost 2 bases and the J gene lost 4 bases, with 12 bases spanning the gap. CDR1 and CDR2 from the germline V gene are MDHEN and SYDVKM. This CDR3 comprises 15 residues. When sampled, the donors appeared nominally healthy, though they likely had unrecorded immune exposures. Primers included in the PCR were 60 Vbeta and 13 Jbeta primers. TCRdb's copy holds only in-frame clones and misses some; the assay was immunoSEQ multiplex PCR. This sample's table has 200,000 to 250,000 clones. Specimen: PBMCs. V and J are TRBV28 and TRBJ2-1; a possible D gene is TRBD2 (5 bases). This sequence originates from a woman aged 25-40 years in good health and CMV-seropositive. This CDR3 is CASSLTRGAYNEQFF. CDR3 coding DNA: TGTGCCAGCAGTTTAACCCGGGGAGCATACAATGAGCAGTTCTTC.